The 27 T cell receptor beta chains given below trace back to one sample, sequenced in a study of T cell responses to AZD1222 COVID-19 vaccine. Here immunoSEQ multiplex PCR was the method, and the copy in TCRdb shows in-frame clones only, minus some. The sample has about 100,000 clones, roughly 90% seen once. The sample in question was peripheral blood, obtained on day 0 of AZD1222 vaccination. These receptors were obtained from an adult in good health.

This clone occurred once. The chain recombines TRBV19 with TRBJ1-1, with D possibly matching TRBD1 (6 bases). The CDR3 has 16 residues. CDR1 and CDR2 (germline): LNHDA, SQIVND (reference sequence). V shed 4 bases and J shed 0 bases, with 15 bases lying between them. The CDR3 is CASSTRPDSMNTEAFF. CDR3 in DNA: TGTGCCAGTAGTACCCGACCGGACAGTATGAACACTGAAGCTTTCTTT.

The rearrangement joins TRBV7-2 to TRBJ2-2, with 15 bases matching TRBD2. V trimming: 4 bases; J trimming: 4 bases; junction bases outside the gene matches: 10. Germline V CDR1 and CDR2: SGHTA, FQGNSA. CDR3 length: 19 residues. The CDR3 is CASSSYGLAGGLGTGELFF. Written as DNA, the CDR3 is TGTGCCAGCAGCTCCTATGGACTAGCGGGAGGGCTGGGCACCGGGGAGCTGTTTTTT. Full variable domain (outside the CDR3, taken from reference TRBV7-2 and TRBJ2-2): GAGVSQSPSNKVTEKGKDVELRCDPISGHTALYWYRQSLGQGLEFLIYFQGNSAPDKSGLPSDRFSAERTGGSVSTLTIQRTQQEDSAVYLCASSSYGLAGGLGTGELFFGEGSRLTVL.

The CDR3 protein is CASSPGNTIYF. For the CDR3, the DNA is TGTGCCAGCAGTCCCGGAAACACCATATATTTT. The gene calls are TRBV28 and TRBJ1-3; D gene ambiguous. Looked up from germline, CDR1 is MDHEN and CDR2 is SYDVKM. This CDR3 has 11 residues. The ends were cut back, 5 bases at V and 4 bases at J, with 3 bases in the middle.

This chain links TRBV10-2 with TRBJ1-2; no clear D. V was cut by 3 bases and J by 5 bases, with 16 bases left in between. Germline loops: CDR1 WSHSY, CDR2 SAAADI. This CDR3 is 15 amino acids long. DNA for the CDR3: TGCGCCAGCAGTGATTGGGCGAGTGGGAGATATGGCTACACCTTC. Its translation is CASSDWASGRYGYTF.

V gene TRBV29-1 combines with J gene TRBJ1-2; 7 bases line up with TRBD1. V was pared by 0 bases and J by 8 bases, with 12 bases of the junction left unmatched. From germline, CDR1 is SQVTM and CDR2 ANQGSEA. This CDR3 contains 15 residues. Here the CDR3 DNA reads TGCAGCGTTGAAGATCGTCCGACAGGGCTAGGCGGCTACACCTTC. Protein: CSVEDRPTGLGGYTF.

The chain carries TRBV5-1 and TRBJ2-1; D remains unclear. There are 13 residues in the CDR3. Germline CDR1 reads SGHRS; CDR2 reads YFSETQ. Trimming took off 4 bases at V and 7 bases at J, with 12 bases between the two ends. The CDR3, as DNA: TGCGCCAGCAGCGGGTCCTCGAGAAATGAGCAGTTCTTC. It translates to CASSGSSRNEQFF.

The genes are TRBV4-1 and TRBJ2-1, with a weak D call TRBD2 (5 bases). The V and J ends lost 0 bases and 2 bases respectively, with 11 bases between them. There are 16 residues in the CDR3. The germline V gene encodes CDR1 MGHRA and CDR2 YSYEKL. The CDR3 is CASSQDPADAYNEQFF. The CDR3 DNA reads TGCGCCAGCAGCCAAGACCCAGCGGACGCCTACAATGAGCAGTTCTTC.

J is TRBJ2-3 and V is TRBV7-2; D is unclear. The germline V gene has CDR1 SGHTA and CDR2 FQGNSA. This CDR3 is 13 amino acids long. Trimming shortened V by 1 base and J by 5 bases, and 7 bases separated the two germline ends. The CDR3 region is CASSLGQLDTQYF. In DNA, the CDR3 is TGTGCCAGCAGCTTAGGTCAGTTAGATACGCAGTATTTT.

The CDR3 nucleotides read TGTGCCAGCAGCCAAGACCAAGCGTGGAACTACGAGCAGTACTTC. Amino acids: CASSQDQAWNYEQYF. The chain joins TRBV14 to TRBJ2-7, with D unresolved. The V and J ends lost 0 bases and 3 bases respectively, with 12 bases between them. This CDR3 has 15 amino acids. CDR1 is SGHDN, CDR2 FVKESK, per germline.

The chain joins TRBV14 to TRBJ2-1; possibly TRBD1 for D (7 bases). Trimming removed 2 bases at V and 0 bases at J, with 11 bases between. This CDR3 contains 16 residues. Germline V gene lookup returns CDR1 SGHDN and CDR2 FVKESK. DNA for the CDR3: TGTGCCAGCAGCCAACAGGGGGGCCGCTCCTACAATGAGCAGTTCTTC. It specifies CASSQQGGRSYNEQFF.

The rearrangement links TRBV5-5 to TRBJ2-7; a weak D match, TRBD1 (6 bases). The V gene lost 4 bases and the J gene lost 2 bases, with 19 bases spanning the gap. CDR1 and CDR2 from the germline V gene are SGHKS and YYEKEE (reference sequence). The CDR3 runs to 16 residues. CDR3 coding DNA: TGTGCCAGCAGCCCCCATGGGGAACAGGGTACCTACGAGCAGTACTTC. Translated: CASSPHGEQGTYEQYF. Together with reference TRBV5-5 and TRBJ2-7, the CDR3 gives the full variable domain: DAGVTQSPTHLIKTRGQQVTLRCSPISGHKSVSWYQQVLGQGPQFIFQYYEKEERGRGNFPDRFSARQFPNYSSELNVNALLLGDSALYLCASSPHGEQGTYEQYFGPGTRLTVT.

The V and J genes are TRBV27 and TRBJ1-5; TRBD1 might be the D (5 bases). The CDR3 length is 14 residues. Per the germline V gene, CDR1 is MNHEY and CDR2 is SMNVEV (reference sequence). Deletions cut 2 bases from V and 1 base from J, with 6 bases between. The CDR3 DNA sequence: TGTGCCAGCAGTTTAGGGGGGAGCAATCAGCCCCAGCATTTT. The encoded protein is CASSLGGSNQPQHF.

This chain connects TRBV7-9 to TRBJ1-4; no clear D. Deletions cut 3 bases from V and 8 bases from J, with 13 bases between. The CDR3 is 14 residues long. Germline CDR1 reads SEHNR; CDR2 reads FQNEAQ (reference sequence). The CDR3 sequence: CASSLPGFREKLFF. In nucleotides, the CDR3 is TGTGCCAGCAGCTTGCCTGGGTTCCGGGAAAAACTGTTTTTT.

The J gene is TRBJ1-5, the V gene TRBV5-6, with 7 nucleotides matching TRBD1. In germline, CDR1 is SGHDT, CDR2 YYEEEE. The length of the CDR3 is 15 residues. V was pared by 3 bases and J by 2 bases, with 5 bases of the junction left unmatched. The CDR3 region is CASSYYRGGNQPQHF. The CDR3 nucleotides read TGTGCCAGCAGCTACTACAGGGGAGGCAATCAGCCCCAGCATTTT.

The V call is TRBV7-6, the J call TRBJ2-7; 8 positions match TRBD1. Unmatched junction bases numbered 14, after V lost 6 bases and J lost 7 bases. Germline loops: CDR1 SGHVS, CDR2 FNYEAQ. The CDR3 spans 15 residues. DNA of the CDR3: TGTGCCAGCAGAAAAGGACAGGGCCCGGTGGGAGAGCAGTACTTC. This gives the protein CASRKGQGPVGEQYF.

The chain couples TRBV7-2 to TRBJ1-3, with a tentative D call TRBD1 (6 bases). The CDR3 spans 15 residues. The germline V and J ends were trimmed by 5 bases and 0 bases, with 11 bases remaining between them. The germline gives CDR1 SGHTA, CDR2 FQGNSA. This CDR3 reads CASSVTGISGNTIYF. The CDR3 nucleotides read TGTGCCAGCAGCGTGACAGGTATCTCTGGAAACACCATATATTTT.

The sample holds one count of this clone. The chain recombines TRBV5-1 with TRBJ2-5; 9 nucleotides agree with TRBD2. After removal of 4 bases from V and 2 bases from J, the junction contained 9 bases not matched to a gene. Looked up from germline, CDR1 is SGHRS and CDR2 is YFSETQ. This CDR3 spans 16 amino acids. The CDR3 sequence: CASSQSASGIQETQYF. DNA for the CDR3: TGCGCCAGCAGCCAATCGGCTAGCGGGATACAAGAGACCCAGTACTTC.

In regard to this clone: An end of the junction differs from the germline gene, which may be a read error. The rearrangement links TRBV7-9 to TRBJ2-7, with a weak D call TRBD1 (7 bases). Germline values: CDR1 SEHNR, CDR2 FQNEAQ (reference sequence). CDR3 length: 11 residues. The CDR3 region is CASRAGGQPVF. CDR3 in DNA: TGTGCCAGCAGGGCCGGGGGACAGCCAGTCTTC.

This clone was found once. The chain combines TRBV5-4 with TRBJ2-3; D uncertain. The CDR3 spans 12 residues. Germline values: CDR1 SGHNT, CDR2 YYREEE (reference sequence). V gave up 4 bases and J gave up 0 bases, with 3 bases separating them. DNA for the CDR3: TGTGCCAGCAGCGGGAGCACAGATACGCAGTATTTT. Protein sequence: CASSGSTDTQYF. The variable domain in full, with the rest retrieved from reference TRBV5-4 and TRBJ2-3, is ETGVTQSPTHLIKTRGQQVTLRCSSQSGHNTVSWYQQALGQGPQFIFQYYREEENGRGNFPPRFSGLQFPNYSSELNVNALELDDSALYLCASSGSTDTQYFGPGTRLTVL.

The chain couples TRBV10-1 to TRBJ2-7, with D perhaps TRBD1 (6 bases). The CDR3 is made up of 11 amino acids. The germline V gene has CDR1 WNHNN and CDR2 SYGVQD (reference sequence). With 10 bases removed from V and 3 bases from J, the gap between germline ends came to 10 bases. CDR3 loop: CATGTNYEQYF. CDR3 bases: TGCGCCACCGGGACAAACTACGAGCAGTACTTC.

The rearrangement joins TRBV15 to TRBJ2-3; TRBD1 matches 10 bases. The CDR3 runs to 14 residues. The V gene's germline CDR1 is LNHNV and CDR2 YYDKDF (reference sequence). V lost 8 bases, J lost 2 bases, and 4 bases stayed unmatched. The DNA for the CDR3 is TGTGCCACCTCCGGGACAGGGGTCACAGATACGCAGTATTTT. It translates to CATSGTGVTDTQYF.

V is TRBV27 and J is TRBJ1-1, with 8 bases lining up with TRBD1. The CDR3 is 15 amino acids. CDR1 and CDR2 (germline): MNHEY, SMNVEV (reference sequence). V was pared by 6 bases and J by 3 bases, with 9 bases of the junction left unmatched. The CDR3 bases are TGTGCCAGCAGGTTTATTGGACAGGGTTACACTGAAGCTTTCTTT. This gives the protein CASRFIGQGYTEAFF.

The chain joins TRBV27 to TRBJ1-5; the D gene is possibly TRBD1 (6 bases). Trimming pared 1 base from V and 3 bases from J, leaving 10 bases between. This CDR3 contains 15 residues. Germline V gene lookup returns CDR1 MNHEY and CDR2 SMNVEV (reference sequence). The CDR3 DNA reads TGTGCCAGCAGTTTATTATCGGGGGCCAATCAGCCCCAGCATTTT. Translating it yields CASSLLSGANQPQHF.

The chain couples TRBV7-2 to TRBJ2-3; the match to TRBD1 covers 9 bases. The CDR3 length is 15 residues. From germline, CDR1 is SGHTA and CDR2 FQGNSA. V trimming: 5 bases; J trimming: 5 bases; junction bases outside the gene matches: 8. CDR3 bases: TGTGCCAGCAGCCCCGGGACAGGGTACGGAGATACGCAGTATTTT. It encodes CASSPGTGYGDTQYF.

The chain is built from TRBV6-6 and TRBJ2-6; 7 nucleotides line up with TRBD1. V lost 5 bases to trimming and J lost 1 base; unmatched junction nucleotides: 8. The germline CDR1 and CDR2 sequences are MNHNY and SVGAGI (reference sequence). CDR3 length: 17 residues. CDR3 coding DNA: TGTGCCAGCAGTCTGGACCTACAGGGGTCTGGGGCCAACGTCCTGACTTTC. Its translation is CASSLDLQGSGANVLTF.

The chain combines TRBV9 with TRBJ1-4, with 11 bases lining up with TRBD1. CDR1 and CDR2 from the germline V gene are SGDLS and YYNGEE. The CDR3 contains 16 residues. The V and J ends lost 3 bases and 10 bases, in that order; junction bases with no gene match: 11. CDR3 protein: CASSDHGTGGIGKLFF. CDR3 bases: TGTGCCAGCAGCGACCACGGGACAGGGGGAATTGGAAAACTGTTTTTT.

The chain couples TRBV19 to TRBJ2-2; 9 bases align to TRBD1. V trimming: 3 bases; J trimming: 6 bases; junction bases outside the gene matches: 2. Germline V gene data show CDR1 as LNHDA and CDR2 as SQIVND (reference sequence). The CDR3 covers 14 residues. The CDR3 reads CASSMDRGAGELFF. CDR3 DNA sequence: TGTGCCAGTAGTATGGACAGGGGAGCCGGGGAGCTGTTTTTT.